One sample yielded the 24 T cell receptor beta chains listed below, sequenced in a study of cytomegalovirus exposure and HLA in healthy donors. Primers included in the PCR were 60 Vbeta and 13 Jbeta primers. Sequenced by immunoSEQ multiplex PCR; TCRdb stores in-frame clones only, minus some. The table shows 95,000 to 150,000 clones, with roughly 72% occurring only once. The material sequenced was PBMCs. The receptors were sampled from a man in his forties in good health and CMV-seropositive.

This clone showed up just once. The rearrangement links TRBV19 to TRBJ1-6; the D gene is possibly TRBD1 (5 bases). Germline V gene sequence: CDR1 LNHDA, CDR2 SQIVND (reference sequence). This CDR3 spans 15 amino acids. The ends were cut back, 5 bases at V and 5 bases at J, with 13 bases in the middle. Here the CDR3 DNA reads TGTGCCAGTAGTTCCCAGGGTAGGGATAATTCACCCCTCCACTTT. It yields the protein CASSSQGRDNSPLHF.

The rearrangement links TRBV4-3 to TRBJ1-2, with D perhaps matching TRBD1 (5 bases). The CDR3 loop spans 15 amino acids. Germline-derived CDR1 and CDR2 are LGHNA and YSLEER. Trimming left V 0 bases short and J 4 bases short, with 12 bases between. CDR3 DNA sequence: TGCGCCAGCAGCCAAGAATCAGGGCAGGTCTATGGCTACACCTTC. As protein: CASSQESGQVYGYTF.

The chain combines TRBV28 with TRBJ2-1, with D possibly matching TRBD1 (7 bases). The ends were cut back, 7 bases at V and 5 bases at J, with 18 bases in the middle. CDR1 MDHEN and CDR2 SYDVKM come from the germline V gene. There are 15 residues in the CDR3. This CDR3 reads CASNSVRDRDNEQFF. As DNA, the CDR3 is TGTGCCAGCAACTCGGTGCGGGACAGAGACAATGAGCAGTTCTTC. The whole variable domain, remainder taken from reference TRBV28 and TRBJ2-1, is DVKVTQSSRYLVKRTGEKVFLECVQDMDHENMFWYRQDPGLGLRLIYFSYDVKMKEKGDIPEGYSVSREKKERFSLILESASTNQTSMYLCASNSVRDRDNEQFFGPGTRLTVL.

The V call is TRBV10-3, the J call TRBJ2-2; 7 positions agree with TRBD1. The CDR3 runs 13 residues. Germline CDR1 and CDR2: ENHRY and SYGVKD. V shed 8 bases, J shed 0 bases, and the junction held 0 bases outside the gene matches. This CDR3 is CAIGTANTGELFF. The CDR3 DNA reads TGTGCCATCGGGACAGCGAACACCGGGGAGCTGTTTTTT.

This clone was seen once. The chain carries TRBV11-3 and TRBJ2-2; a weak D match, TRBD2 (5 bases). Germline CDR1 and CDR2: SGHNT and YENEEA. V dropped 1 base and J dropped 3 bases, with 6 bases sitting between them. This CDR3 contains 14 residues. CDR3 sequence reads: CASSLVGDTGELFF. As DNA, the CDR3 is TGTGCCAGCAGCTTAGTCGGGGACACCGGGGAGCTGTTTTTT.

This chain joins TRBV9 and TRBJ2-7, with 12 bases fitting TRBD2. V dropped 5 bases and J dropped 1; count of bases not matched to a gene: 1. CDR3 length equals 14 residues. From germline, CDR1 is SGDLS and CDR2 YYNGEE. Here the CDR3 reads CASSTSGRSYEQYF. DNA of the CDR3: TGTGCCAGCAGTACTAGCGGGAGGTCCTACGAGCAGTACTTC.

The chain has TRBV7-2 and TRBJ1-2; no firm D call. The CDR3 extends over 15 amino acids. Looked up from germline, CDR1 is SGHTA and CDR2 is FQGNSA. V was pared by 1 base and J by 11 bases, with 20 bases between. This CDR3 is CASSLGPGDRVRYTF. The CDR3, as DNA: TGTGCCAGCAGCTTAGGACCCGGGGATAGGGTTAGGTACACCTTC.

The chain uses TRBV2 and TRBJ1-2, with 10 bases fitting TRBD1. This CDR3 has 15 amino acids. CDR1 SNHLY and CDR2 FYNNEI come from the germline V gene. The V segment lost 10 bases and the J segment 4 bases; nucleotides outside the gene matches: 12. The CDR3, as DNA: TGTGCCACTCCCGGACAGGGGGTGGAGAGCTATGGCTACACCTTC. Its translation is CATPGQGVESYGYTF.

This clone appeared once. The rearrangement uses TRBV10-3 and TRBJ2-1; the D gene is possibly TRBD1 (6 bases). Trimming removed 3 bases from V and 4 bases from J, with 13 bases in between. There are 15 residues in the CDR3. Germline V gene lookup returns CDR1 ENHRY and CDR2 SYGVKD. CDR3 loop: CAISEQAGVYNEQFF. The CDR3 bases are TGTGCCATCAGTGAACAAGCAGGGGTGTACAATGAGCAGTTCTTC.

The rearrangement uses TRBV28 and TRBJ2-7; tentative D call: TRBD1 (6 bases). Germline V CDR1 and CDR2: MDHEN, SYDVKM. The V end was cut by 5 bases, the J end by 2 bases, with 10 bases between. The length of the CDR3 is 13 residues. CDR3 sequence reads: CASSPTGPYEQYF. DNA of the CDR3: TGTGCCAGCAGTCCAACAGGGCCCTACGAGCAGTACTTC.

The V gene is TRBV20-1, the J gene TRBJ2-2, with a possible D match to TRBD1 (6 bases). The V end was cut by 4 bases, the J end by 6 bases, with 6 bases between. The CDR3 is made up of 11 amino acids. CDR1 is DFQATT, CDR2 SNEGSKA, per germline (reference sequence). The CDR3, as DNA: TGCAGTGCTAAGGGGGCCGGGGAGCTGTTTTTT. Translation gives CSAKGAGELFF.

This clone was found a few times. The chain is built from TRBV7-2 and TRBJ1-5; 8 nucleotides agree with TRBD1. This CDR3 has 16 amino acids. With V trimmed by 5 bases and J by 3 bases, 9 bases remained unmatched. CDR1 is SGHTA and CDR2 is FQGNSA in the germline V gene. CDR3 protein: CASSPRTGMPNQPQHF. The CDR3 region has the DNA TGTGCCAGCAGCCCCCGGACAGGGATGCCCAATCAGCCCCAGCATTTT. Drawing the rest from reference TRBV7-2 and TRBJ1-5, the complete variable domain is GAGVSQSPSNKVTEKGKDVELRCDPISGHTALYWYRQSLGQGLEFLIYFQGNSAPDKSGLPSDRFSAERTGGSVSTLTIQRTQQEDSAVYLCASSPRTGMPNQPQHFGDGTRLSIL.

This chain uses TRBV5-1 with TRBJ1-1; the match to TRBD1 covers 9 bases. Germline V CDR1 and CDR2: SGHRS, YFSETQ. With V trimmed by 0 bases and J by 3 bases, 6 bases remained unmatched. The CDR3 consists of 16 residues. Written as DNA, the CDR3 is TGCGCCAGCAGCTTGGAGGGGACAGGGAGGGACACTGAAGCTTTCTTT. Residues: CASSLEGTGRDTEAFF.

This chain connects TRBV7-2 to TRBJ1-2; the D gene is possibly TRBD1 (5 bases). V was pared by 3 bases and J by 8 bases, with 22 bases between. This CDR3 comprises 16 residues. Germline assignment: CDR1 SGHTA and CDR2 FQGNSA. CDR3 bases: TGTGCCAGCAGCTTGGGGGGGACCTCCCTAAGCAGGGGCTACACCTTC. Translation: CASSLGGTSLSRGYTF.

V and J are TRBV11-2 and TRBJ1-1, with 8 positions matching TRBD1. The germline gives CDR1 SGHAT, CDR2 FQNNGV. V gave up 4 bases and J gave up 2 bases; unmatched junction bases: 3. The CDR3 length is 14 residues. CDR3 bases: TGTGCCAGCAGCTGGACAGGGTCCAACACTGAAGCTTTCTTT. This encodes CASSWTGSNTEAFF.

The rearrangement uses TRBV19 and TRBJ2-3; the D gene is possibly TRBD1 (5 bases). The CDR3 covers 13 residues. Germline V lookup: CDR1 LNHDA, CDR2 SQIVND (reference sequence). V lost 5 bases and J 6 bases, leaving 12 bases between the germline ends. This CDR3 reads CASSLGAMDTQYF. The CDR3 DNA reads TGTGCCAGTAGTCTTGGGGCGATGGATACGCAGTATTTT.

This clone has just one count. V gene TRBV7-6 combines with J gene TRBJ2-7; the match to TRBD2 covers 9 bases. Germline assignment: CDR1 SGHVS and CDR2 FNYEAQ. The J segment lost 6 bases and the V segment lost 3 bases, leaving 9 bases of the junction unmatched. CDR3 length: 15 residues. CDR3: CASSLVPSGTAEQYF. CDR3 coding DNA: TGTGCCAGCAGCTTGGTCCCTAGCGGGACGGCCGAGCAGTACTTC.

The V gene is TRBV19, the J gene TRBJ1-1; no reliable D call. Germline CDR1 is LNHDA and CDR2 is SQIVND (reference sequence). There are 13 residues in the CDR3. Trimming cost V 4 bases and J 1 base, with 7 bases left between them. The CDR3 spells CASSRAGNTEAFF. The CDR3 DNA reads as TGTGCCAGTAGTAGGGCGGGGAACACTGAAGCTTTCTTT. The full variable domain, its missing parts supplied by reference TRBV19 and TRBJ1-1, is DGGITQSPKYLFRKEGQNVTLSCEQNLNHDAMYWYRQDPGQGLRLIYYSQIVNDFQKGDIAEGYSVSREKKESFPLTVTSAQKNPTAFYLCASSRAGNTEAFFGQGTRLTVV.

The chain employs TRBV7-9 and TRBJ1-1, with D possibly matching TRBD1 (5 bases). Germline-derived CDR1 and CDR2 are SEHNR and FQNEAQ (reference sequence). Trimming left V 5 bases short and J 1 base short, with 11 bases between. CDR3 size: 14 residues. The CDR3 nucleotides are TGTGCCAGCAGCCACCCACAGGAGAACACTGAAGCTTTCTTT. It encodes CASSHPQENTEAFF.

The CDR3 loop reads CASSIWDRPNTGELFF. CDR3 DNA sequence: TGTGCCAGTAGTATCTGGGACAGACCCAACACCGGGGAGCTGTTTTTT. The chain links TRBV19 to TRBJ2-2, with 7 positions matching TRBD1. Germline CDR1 LNHDA, CDR2 SQIVND (reference sequence). This CDR3 is built from 16 residues. The junction had 6 bases not matched to a gene; V was cut back by 3 bases and J by 2 bases.

This clone turned up a few times. This chain uses TRBV28 with TRBJ2-3; 7 bases line up with TRBD1. CDR3 length equals 16 residues. Germline V gene lookup returns CDR1 MDHEN and CDR2 SYDVKM. The trim removed 5 bases at V and 3 bases at J, leaving 11 bases unmatched. The CDR3 bases are TGTGCCAGCAGTCCCCACAGGGGCTCGTCGACAGATACGCAGTATTTT. This sequence encodes CASSPHRGSSTDTQYF.

The rearrangement joins TRBV5-1 to TRBJ1-1, with D unresolved. Germline loops: CDR1 SGHRS, CDR2 YFSETQ. V was cut by 0 bases and J by 1 base, with 16 bases left in between. This CDR3 contains 17 residues. The CDR3 DNA is TGCGCCAGCAGCTTGGACCTTCCGGGTCCATCGAACACTGAAGCTTTCTTT. Protein product: CASSLDLPGPSNTEAFF.

This clone showed up just a few times. The gene calls are TRBV4-1 and TRBJ2-1; D ambiguous. V lost 0 bases, J lost 8 bases, and 8 bases lay in between. The CDR3 covers 13 residues. The germline CDR1 and CDR2 sequences are MGHRA and YSYEKL. The CDR3 spells CASSQELLDEQFF. The CDR3 DNA reads TGCGCCAGCAGCCAAGAACTACTCGATGAGCAGTTCTTC.

The chain recombines TRBV11-1 with TRBJ2-1, with a weak D call TRBD2 (5 bases). V was cut by 2 bases and J by 6 bases, with 8 bases left in between. Germline values: CDR1 SGHAT, CDR2 FQDESV (reference sequence). This CDR3 contains 13 residues. CDR3 coding DNA: TGTGCCAGCAGCTTAATTCGGGGCAATGAGCAGTTCTTC. Protein: CASSLIRGNEQFF.